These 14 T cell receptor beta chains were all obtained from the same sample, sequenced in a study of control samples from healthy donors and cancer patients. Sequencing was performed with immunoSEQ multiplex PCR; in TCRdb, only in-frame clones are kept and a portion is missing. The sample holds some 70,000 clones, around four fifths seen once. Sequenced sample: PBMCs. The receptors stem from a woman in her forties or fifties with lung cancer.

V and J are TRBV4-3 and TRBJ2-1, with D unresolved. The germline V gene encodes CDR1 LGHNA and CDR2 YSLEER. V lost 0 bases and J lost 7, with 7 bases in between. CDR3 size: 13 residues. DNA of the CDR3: TGCGCCAGCAGCCAAGAGGGGTGGAATGAGCAGTTCTTC. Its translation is CASSQEGWNEQFF.

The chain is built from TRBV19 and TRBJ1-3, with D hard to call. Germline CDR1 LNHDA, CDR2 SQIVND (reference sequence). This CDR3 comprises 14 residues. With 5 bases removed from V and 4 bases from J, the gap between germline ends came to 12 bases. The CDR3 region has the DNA TGTGCCAGTAGTCGGACTCAGTCCGGAAACACCATATATTTT. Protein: CASSRTQSGNTIYF.

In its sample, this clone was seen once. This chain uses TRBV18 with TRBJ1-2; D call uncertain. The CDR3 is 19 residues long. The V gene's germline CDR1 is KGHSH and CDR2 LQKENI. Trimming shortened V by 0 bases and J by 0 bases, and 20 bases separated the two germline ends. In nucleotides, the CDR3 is TGTGCCAGCTCACCACCAGGAGGGAACCTCTTCTCAGCTAACTATGGCTACACCTTC. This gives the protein CASSPPGGNLFSANYGYTF.

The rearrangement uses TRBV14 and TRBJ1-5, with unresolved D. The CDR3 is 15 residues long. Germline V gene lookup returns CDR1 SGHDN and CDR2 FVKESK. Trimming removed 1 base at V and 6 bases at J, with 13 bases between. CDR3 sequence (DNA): TGTGCCAGCAGCCAAGTAGGGCGCGGGGTTCAGCCCCAGCATTTT. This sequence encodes CASSQVGRGVQPQHF.

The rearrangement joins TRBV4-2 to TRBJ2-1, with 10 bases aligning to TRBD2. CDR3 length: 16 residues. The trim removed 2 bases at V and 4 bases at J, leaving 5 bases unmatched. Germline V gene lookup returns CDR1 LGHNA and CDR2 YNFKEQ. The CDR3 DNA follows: TGTGCCAGCAGCCAAAAAACTAGCGGGAATTACAATGAGCAGTTCTTC. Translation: CASSQKTSGNYNEQFF.

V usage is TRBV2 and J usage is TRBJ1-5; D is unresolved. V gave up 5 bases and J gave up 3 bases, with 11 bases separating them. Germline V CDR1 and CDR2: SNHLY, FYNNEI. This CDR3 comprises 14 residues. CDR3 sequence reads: CASSQGLNNQPQHF. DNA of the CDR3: TGTGCCAGCAGTCAAGGACTGAACAATCAGCCCCAGCATTTT.

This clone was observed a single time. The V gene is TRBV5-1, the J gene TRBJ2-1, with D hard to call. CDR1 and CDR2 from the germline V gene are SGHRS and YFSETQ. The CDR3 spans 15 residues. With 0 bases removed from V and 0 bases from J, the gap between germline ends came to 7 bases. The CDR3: CASSLDGPSYNEQFF. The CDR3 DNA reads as TGCGCCAGCAGCTTGGACGGTCCCTCCTACAATGAGCAGTTCTTC.

CDR3 amino acids: CASSQEASLAGDSYEQYF. DNA of the CDR3: TGTGCCAGCAGCCAAGAGGCATCCCTAGCGGGGGACTCCTACGAGCAGTACTTC. The chain employs TRBV3-1 (or the pseudogene TRBV3-2) and TRBJ2-7; 10 bases map to TRBD2. Unmatched junction bases numbered 8, after V lost 0 bases and J lost 0 bases. Germline CDR1 and CDR2: LGHDT and YNNKEL (reference sequence). CDR3 length: 18 amino acids.

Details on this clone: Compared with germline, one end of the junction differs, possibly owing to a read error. CDR3 protein: CASRVQYSNQLQHF. The DNA of the CDR3 is TGTGCCAGCAGGGTTCAATATAGCAATCAGCTCCAGCATTTT. The rearrangement links TRBV2 to TRBJ1-5; D not resolved. CDR1 and CDR2 from the germline V gene are SNHLY and FYNNEI. There are 14 residues in the CDR3.

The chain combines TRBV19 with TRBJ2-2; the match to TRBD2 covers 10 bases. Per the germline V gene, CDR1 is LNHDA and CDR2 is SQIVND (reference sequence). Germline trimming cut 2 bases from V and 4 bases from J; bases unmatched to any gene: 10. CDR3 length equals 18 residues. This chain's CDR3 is CASSIYRGVAGGTGELFF. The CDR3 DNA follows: TGTGCCAGTAGTATATATCGGGGTGTAGCGGGGGGCACCGGGGAGCTGTTTTTT.

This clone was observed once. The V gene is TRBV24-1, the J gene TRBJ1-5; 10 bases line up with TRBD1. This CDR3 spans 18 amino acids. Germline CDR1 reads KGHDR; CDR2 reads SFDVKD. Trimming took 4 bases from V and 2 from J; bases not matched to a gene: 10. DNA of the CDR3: TGTGCCACCAGTGACTTAGACAGGGGGCGGCCTGGCAATCAGCCCCAGCATTTT. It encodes CATSDLDRGRPGNQPQHF.

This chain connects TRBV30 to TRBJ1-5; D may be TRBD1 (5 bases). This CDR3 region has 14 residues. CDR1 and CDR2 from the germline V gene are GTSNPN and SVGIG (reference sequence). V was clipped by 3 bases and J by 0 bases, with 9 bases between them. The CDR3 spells CAWSREYSNQPQHF. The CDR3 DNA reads TGTGCCTGGAGCAGGGAATATAGCAATCAGCCCCAGCATTTT.

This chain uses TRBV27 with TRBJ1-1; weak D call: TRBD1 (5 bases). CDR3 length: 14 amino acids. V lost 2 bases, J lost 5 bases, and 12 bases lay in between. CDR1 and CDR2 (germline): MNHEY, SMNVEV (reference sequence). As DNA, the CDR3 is TGTGCCAGCAGTTTAAGCCGGGGCGCGACTGAAGCTTTCTTT. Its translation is CASSLSRGATEAFF.

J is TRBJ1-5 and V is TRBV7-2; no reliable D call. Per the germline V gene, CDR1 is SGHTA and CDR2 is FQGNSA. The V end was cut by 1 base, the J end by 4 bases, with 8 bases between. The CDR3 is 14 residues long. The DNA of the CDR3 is TGTGCCAGCAGCTTAGTAATAAAAAATCAGCCCCAGCATTTT. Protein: CASSLVIKNQPQHF.